This T cell receptor (beta chain) originates from a study of regulatory T cells in long-lasting Graves disease. Per the germline V gene, CDR1 is ENHRY and CDR2 is SYGVKD. The ends were cut back, 4 bases at V and 1 base at J, with 10 bases in the middle. The CDR3 runs to 14 residues. Ten or more counts support this clonotype. Assembly of TCR beta libraries relied on iRepertoire HTBI primers together with Arm-PCR of CDR3 regions. One entry per CDR3 protein, called by TCRdb with MiXCR from the multiplex PCR reads. The sample holds 550,000 to 700,000 distinct CDR3 sequences, 16% seen once. The time point here: newly diagnosed GD, antithyroid drugs for less than 3 months. Preparation of the TCR library used RNA extracted from PBMCs. This same sample was also taken into another study, of T cells in Graves' hyperthyroidism and ophthalmopathy. This second study notes: The HTBI set primed first-round TCR CDR3 RT-PCR. Median prediction lead before ophthalmopathy onset was about 6.7 months with the model.

This specimen consisted of peripheral blood mononuclear cells (PBMCs), obtained at new diagnosis, from a patient treated with antithyroid drugs. This chain links TRBV10-3 with TRBJ1-1; D may be TRBD1 (5 bases). This clonotype was sampled from a man younger than 30 with Graves disease. The CDR3 region is CAISANQGNTEAFF. The CDR3 DNA reads as TGTGCCATCAGTGCCAACCAGGGGAACACTGAAGCTTTCTTT.